The TCR beta chain described here comes from a study of Ad26.COV2.S vaccination and SARS-CoV-2 variants (dated by TCRdb to the early 2020s). With regard to the full study: TCRbeta repertoire sequencing was used to assess the specificity and breadth of SARS-CoV-2-reactive T cell receptors after Ad26.COV2.S vaccination. A total of roughly 30 samples were included in the TCR-sequenced set, comprising 19 Ad26.COV2.S vaccine recipients, 5 placebo recipients and 8 SARS-CoV-2 convalescent individuals.

V is clipped by 2 bases and J by 7 bases, and the sequence between their germline boundaries is 8 bases long. The CDR3 spans 11 residues, from the cysteine through the phenylalanine. CDR3 DNA only is kept here, 33 bases in frame from base 1. Per the germline V gene, SQVTM is the CDR1 and ANQGSEA is the CDR2. TCRbeta CDR3 regions were sequenced with the immunoSEQ Assay. After extraction, genomic DNA underwent amplification by bias-controlled multiplex PCR, followed by high-throughput sequencing. As for how the authors treated the data: To quantify the absolute abundance of every unique TCRbeta CDR3 region, sequences were collapsed and filtered. T cell fraction was estimated by normalizing TCRbeta template counts to usable DNA, with usable DNA measured through amplification of reference genes found in all nucleated cells. Repertoire TCRs were annotated as SARS-CoV-2-specific when V gene, CDR3 amino acid sequence and J gene were exactly matched to a known reactive TCR set. The reference SARS-CoV-2 TCR set was obtained from MIRA and was filtered for enrichment in COVID-19-positive ImmuneCODE repertoires, whereby public or cross-reactive TCRs were removed. Based on the MIRA antigens, annotated TCRs were further analysed at the level of specific ORF or position within ORF. Depth was the summed frequency of annotated unique rearrangements, while breadth was defined as annotated unique rearrangements over total unique productive rearrangements. Two-sided Wilcoxon rank-sum tests were used to compare TCR breadth between groups. TCRdb took over this immuneACCESS table, retaining in-frame rearrangements with V and J assigned. Such tables are incomplete; in checked studies, under half of the missing clones stem from an unresolved V gene, and the remainder is unexplained. Clone size and the V and J calls come from that table; the DNA yielded D and trimming. The sample table lists over 100,000 clones, over 60% of them with a count of one. Roughly a sixth of the sample is held by the ten biggest clonotypes.

In this sample, this clone turned up once. Its antigen specificity is not known. Per-nucleotide qualities are absent, and no much larger clonotype sits a single base away. The time point tag for this specimen amounts to: individuals recovered from natural SARS-CoV-2 infection. Overall study results and their limits: Vaccine and placebo recipients had comparable non-spike TCR breadth, which fits with the vaccine containing only spike. After vaccination, substantial breadth of spike-specific CD8+ and CD4+ T cell responses was reported. The authors noted that the TCR breadth and depth analyses may have underestimated total T cell responses. Higher spike-specific TCR breadth was observed in Ad26.COV2.S recipients than in placebo recipients (P = 0.0014).

The chain links TRBV29-1 with TRBJ1-2, and perhaps TRBD1 as D gene, on 5 matching bases. The TCR comes from a human donor who had recovered from COVID-19. Specimen: peripheral blood, collected after recovery from COVID-19. Read as DNA, the sequence is TGCAGCGTTGAAAAAGGGGTTGGCTACACCTTC. Translated, this is CSVEKGVGYTF.